This entry is about one T cell receptor beta chain. Its antigen remains unidentified. A much larger clone lies one base from this, so it may be a read error. This sample was taken from a study of T-cell reconstitution after alpha-beta-depleted transplantation in children. Overall study findings and caveats: Fresh T-cell production supplied most of the T-cell counts and diversity seen one year after transplant. Some patients' high day-60 TCRbeta diversity was traced to surviving recipient T cells and thymic progenitors. Alpha-beta T cells present about two months after transplant were reported to originate from several hundred expanded graft clones.

CDR1 is SGHAT and CDR2 is FQNNGV in the germline V gene. The CDR3 has 13 residues. Preparation of the TCRbeta library involved a method that used unique molecular identifiers. Via MiXCR, TCRdb re-called the PCR reads, giving one row per CDR3 protein. The sample shows roughly 790,000 distinct CDR3 sequences, roughly 15% of them seen only once. The sequencing used PBMCs, mostly from graft donor cells, collected 360 days after TCRalphabeta/CD19-depleted stem cell transplant. The sequence was collected from a male patient under 18 who had a stem cell transplant for acute lymphoblastic leukemia, so the T cells may come from the graft donor. The genes are TRBV11-2 and TRBJ2-5, with D possibly being TRBD1 (5 bases). The CDR3 sequence: CASRPQGQETEYF. DNA of the CDR3: TGTGCCAGCAGACCCCAGGGCCAAGAGACCGAGTACTTC.